One and the same sample provided the 8 T cell receptor beta chains below, sequenced in a study of identical twins. MiXCR, applied by TCRdb to the 5' RACE reads, yields one record per CDR3 protein. The data contain some 790,000 distinct CDR3 sequences, 18% of them singletons. This same sample was also taken into another study, of T cells expressing NK-cell markers.

The sample taken for sequencing was PBMCs. These receptors all stem from a woman in her late teens or twenties in good health.

The CDR3 loop reads CASSLALAPSDEQFF. CDR3 coding DNA: TGTGCCAGCAGCTTAGCACTAGCACCTAGCGATGAGCAGTTCTTC. This rearrangement joins TRBV7-9 to TRBJ2-1; possibly TRBD2 for D (6 bases). The germline V gene encodes CDR1 SEHNR and CDR2 FQNEAQ (reference sequence). The CDR3 length is 15 residues. Trimming took off 0 bases at V and 8 bases at J, with 14 bases between the two ends.

Only a few counts were recorded for this clonotype. V usage is TRBV5-1 and J usage is TRBJ1-3; TRBD1 is a possible D gene (6 bases). The CDR3 contains 15 residues. CDR1 is SGHRS and CDR2 is YFSETQ in the germline V gene. The V end lost 4 bases, the J end lost 3 bases, and 14 bases lay between the germline ends. CDR3 coding DNA: TGCGCCAGCAGCCCCGACAGGAGATATGGAAACACCATATATTTT. Protein product: CASSPDRRYGNTIYF.

The genes are TRBV16 and TRBJ1-6; D gene unclear. This CDR3 is built from 15 residues. The V end was cut by 4 bases, the J end by 5 bases, with 12 bases between. The germline V gene has CDR1 KGHSY and CDR2 FQNENV. CDR3 coding DNA: TGTGCCAGCAGCCCGTGGCGCCCCGATAATTCACCCCTCCACTTT. Its protein product is CASSPWRPDNSPLHF.

The V call is TRBV7-2, the J call TRBJ2-4; D not resolved. The CDR3 runs 14 residues. CDR1 SGHTA and CDR2 FQGNSA come from the germline V gene. Trimming left V 1 base short and J 5 bases short, with 9 bases between. The CDR3 DNA reads as TGTGCCAGCAGCTTAGGGGGTAACGAAAACATTCAGTACTTC. It codes for CASSLGGNENIQYF.

This clonotype was seen a handful of times. J is TRBJ1-6 and V is TRBV20-1; possibly TRBD1 for D (6 bases). V gave up 3 bases and J gave up 10 bases, with 13 bases separating them. Germline CDR1 DFQATT, CDR2 SNEGSKA (reference sequence). This CDR3 contains 13 residues. As DNA, the CDR3 is TGCAGTGCTAGGGAACAGGGATCCTCACCCCTCCACTTT. It encodes CSAREQGSSPLHF.

This clonotype has a handful of counts. The CDR3 loop is CSASRVGGRSDTQYF. The CDR3 DNA follows: TGCAGTGCTAGTCGGGTAGGGGGTAGGTCAGATACGCAGTATTTT. The chain has TRBV20-1 and TRBJ2-3; maybe TRBD1 (6 bases). The CDR3 sequence is 15 residues long. Germline CDR1 is DFQATT and CDR2 is SNEGSKA (reference sequence). V was clipped by 3 bases and J by 4 bases, with 17 bases between them.

This clonotype appeared a few times. V is TRBV27 and J is TRBJ2-7, with D perhaps TRBD1 (5 bases). Germline lookup yields CDR1 MNHEY and CDR2 SMNVEV (reference sequence). The CDR3 runs to 16 residues. Trimming cost V 6 bases and J 5 bases, with 23 bases left between them. CDR3: CASSATFQGAVHEQYF. The CDR3, as DNA: TGTGCCAGCAGCGCCACATTTCAGGGTGCGGTCCACGAGCAGTACTTC.

This clonotype showed up just a few times. The genes are TRBV24-1 and TRBJ2-7; D remains ambiguous. Germline V gives CDR1 KGHDR, CDR2 SFDVKD. V was clipped by 4 bases and J by 6 bases, with 9 bases between them. There are 12 residues in the CDR3. CDR3 amino acids: CATSENSGEQYF. CDR3 coding DNA: TGTGCCACCAGTGAAAACTCCGGCGAGCAGTACTTC.